These 6 T cell receptor beta chains were all obtained from the same sample, sequenced in a study of T-cell memory formation after mild COVID-19. TCRdb recomputed calls from the 5' RACE reads with MiXCR, one row per CDR3 protein. The repertoire includes hundreds of thousands of distinct CDR3 sequences, 20% to 30% of them detected once, and 9.5% to 15% sits in the top ten. Sequences were obtained from PBMCs or a T cell subset sorted from them (not recorded which). The receptor set was obtained from an adult woman who had mild COVID-19 (a few samples of this study predate the infection). Cell type and time point are not known.

The chain couples TRBV5-1 to TRBJ1-1; possible D gene TRBD1, 6 bases. From germline, CDR1 is SGHRS and CDR2 YFSETQ. Trimming removed 0 bases from V and 6 bases from J, with 18 bases in between. The CDR3 sequence is 16 residues long. CDR3 sequence (DNA): TGCGCCAGCAGCTTGGACGCAGGGGTGCCGTTCTCTGAAGCTTTCTTT. This gives the protein CASSLDAGVPFSEAFF.

This chain connects TRBV7-6 to TRBJ2-1, with 10 bases aligning to TRBD2. J gave up 3 bases and V 4 bases, and 6 bases lay outside the gene matches. CDR3 size: 16 residues. CDR1 SGHVS and CDR2 FNYEAQ come from the germline V gene. The DNA for the CDR3 is TGTGCCAGCAGCTCGGGAAAGCGGGGGGGCTACAATGAGCAGTTCTTC. Its protein product is CASSSGKRGGYNEQFF.

The J gene is TRBJ1-5, the V gene TRBV5-8, with D possibly being TRBD1 (5 bases). CDR3 length: 16 residues. Trimming left V 2 bases short and J 1 base short, with 13 bases between. Germline loops: CDR1 SGHTS, CDR2 YDEGEE. CDR3 bases: TGTGCCAGCAGCTTTTATGAGGGGCTGAGCAATCAGCCCCAGCATTTT. This sequence encodes CASSFYEGLSNQPQHF.

This clonotype was recorded a few times. CDR3 protein: CSAPAQGDYGYTF. As DNA, the CDR3 is TGCAGTGCCCCTGCACAGGGGGACTATGGCTACACCTTC. This rearrangement joins TRBV20-1 to TRBJ1-2; 8 bases agree with TRBD1. Germline V gene sequence: CDR1 DFQATT, CDR2 SNEGSKA (reference sequence). The trim removed 6 bases at V and 3 bases at J, leaving 6 bases unmatched. This CDR3 is 13 amino acids long.

This chain links TRBV7-7 with TRBJ2-2; D is ambiguous. The CDR3 loop spans 15 amino acids. The ends were cut back, 3 bases at V and 5 bases at J, with 13 bases in the middle. Germline loops: CDR1 SSHAT, CDR2 FNYEAQ (reference sequence). CDR3 region: CASSLFSLGTGELFF. For the CDR3, the DNA is TGTGCCAGCAGCTTGTTCTCATTAGGGACCGGGGAGCTGTTTTTT.

The chain links TRBV30 to TRBJ2-5; the D gene is possibly TRBD1 (6 bases). Trimming stripped 4 bases from V and 5 bases from J, with 20 bases between. The length of the CDR3 is 15 residues. Germline CDR1 GTSNPN, CDR2 SVGIG (reference sequence). The CDR3 here is CAWNSLRGPQETQYF. CDR3 in DNA: TGTGCCTGGAACTCTCTCAGGGGCCCCCAGGAGACCCAGTACTTC.